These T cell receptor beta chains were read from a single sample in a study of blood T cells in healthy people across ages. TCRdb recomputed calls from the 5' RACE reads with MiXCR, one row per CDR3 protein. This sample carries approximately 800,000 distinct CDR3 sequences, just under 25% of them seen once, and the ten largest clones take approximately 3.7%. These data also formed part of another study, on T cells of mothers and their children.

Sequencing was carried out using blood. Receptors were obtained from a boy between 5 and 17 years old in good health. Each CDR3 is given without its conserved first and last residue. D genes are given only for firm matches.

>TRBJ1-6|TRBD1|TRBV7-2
ASSFGTGGSPLH
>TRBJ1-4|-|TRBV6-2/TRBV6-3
ASSSRGFLDEKLF
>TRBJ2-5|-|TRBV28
ASMFGRWETQY
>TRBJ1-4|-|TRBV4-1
ASSQGPGANEKLF
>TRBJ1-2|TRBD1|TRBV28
ASSPPGQGSYGYT
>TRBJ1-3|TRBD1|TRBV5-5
ASSRRTGTGAEGNTIY
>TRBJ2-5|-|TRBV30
AWGGGPETQY
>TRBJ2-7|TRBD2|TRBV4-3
ASSLGLAGTMTYEQY
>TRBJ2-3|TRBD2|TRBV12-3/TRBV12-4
ASSPPGRTSGGHTQY
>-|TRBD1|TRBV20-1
SGLGDRSSYEQY
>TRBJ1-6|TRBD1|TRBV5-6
ASSASSGGARSPLH
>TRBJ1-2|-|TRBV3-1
ASSHLMDRRYGYT
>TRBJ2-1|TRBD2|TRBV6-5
ASSYETSGGYEQF
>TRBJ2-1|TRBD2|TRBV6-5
ASSTGTRSYNEQF
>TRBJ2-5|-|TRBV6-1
ASSFNPDGPVPGETQY
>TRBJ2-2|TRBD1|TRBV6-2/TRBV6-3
ASRRRTGNTGELF
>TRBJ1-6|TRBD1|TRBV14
ASRTGGVGNSPLH
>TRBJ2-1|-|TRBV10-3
AIGTGLNEQF
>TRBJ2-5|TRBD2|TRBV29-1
SVEDRWGGAQY
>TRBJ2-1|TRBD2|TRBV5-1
ASSAEPPTSKSFYEQF
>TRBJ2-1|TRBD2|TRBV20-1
SASVRLAGDDWQF
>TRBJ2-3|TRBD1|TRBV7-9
ATRSGTGAADTQY
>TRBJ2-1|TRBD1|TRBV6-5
ASRGQVNNEQF
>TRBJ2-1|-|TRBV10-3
AISDLVGGAVSSTYNEQF
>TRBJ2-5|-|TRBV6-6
ASSLGGGQTQY
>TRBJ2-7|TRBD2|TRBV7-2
ASSSDPGLAGGTY
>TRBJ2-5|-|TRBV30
AWSGGGGETQY
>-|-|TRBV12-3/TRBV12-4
ASSRDLIYEQY
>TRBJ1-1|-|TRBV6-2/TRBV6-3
ASSRDPSGGTEAF
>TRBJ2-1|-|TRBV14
ASSHINRANEQF
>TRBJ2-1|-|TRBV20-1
SASKVSNEQF
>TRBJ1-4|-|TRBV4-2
ASSQDNFNEKLF
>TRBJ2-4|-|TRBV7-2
ASSLRLVTDIQY
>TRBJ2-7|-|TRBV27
ASRWGAGSSYEQY
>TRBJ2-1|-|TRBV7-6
ASSLQGQRQF
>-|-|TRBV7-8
ASSSSGVLSYEQY
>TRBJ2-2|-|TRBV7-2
ASSLFTTVNTGELF
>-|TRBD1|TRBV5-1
ASSQTGVLTYEQY
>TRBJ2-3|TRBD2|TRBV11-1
ASSPGREGDTQY
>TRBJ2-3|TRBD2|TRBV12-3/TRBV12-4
ASSFSSGTGDTQY